This T cell receptor beta chain was profiled in a study of blood T cell repertoires in COVID-19. V was shortened by 3 bases and J by 5 bases, with 8 bases between the two germline ends. Germline lookup yields CDR1 SGDLS and CDR2 YYNGEE. This CDR3 has 12 residues. Method: immunoSEQ multiplex PCR; TCRdb's copy keeps in-frame clones and lacks some. The data hold about 50,000 clones, with around 83% observed a single time. The source of this sequence is a man aged 60 to 69 with acute or convalescent COVID-19. The chain has TRBV9 and TRBJ1-2; no clear D gene. Sequenced: peripheral blood. In DNA form, the CDR3 reads TGTGCCAGCAGCGCCCCCGGGTATGGCTACACCTTC. Translated, it gives CASSAPGYGYTF.